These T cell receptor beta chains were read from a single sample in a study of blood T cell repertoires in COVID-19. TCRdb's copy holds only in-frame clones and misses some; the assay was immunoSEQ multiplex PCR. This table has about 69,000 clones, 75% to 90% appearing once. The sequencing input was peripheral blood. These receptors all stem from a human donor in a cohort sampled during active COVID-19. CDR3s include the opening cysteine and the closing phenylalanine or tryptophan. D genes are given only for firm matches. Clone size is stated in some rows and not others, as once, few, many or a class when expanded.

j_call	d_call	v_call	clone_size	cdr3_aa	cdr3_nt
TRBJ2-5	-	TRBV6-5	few	CASSYYGQGQETQYF	TGTGCCAGCAGTTACTACGGGCAGGGCCAAGAGACCCAGTACTTC
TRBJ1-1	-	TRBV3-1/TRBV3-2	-	CASSRWVQGTEAFF	TGTGCCAGCAGCCGTTGGGTCCAGGGCACTGAAGCTTTCTTT
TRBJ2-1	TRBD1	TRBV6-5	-	CASRNRGDDEQFF	TGTGCCAGCAGGAACAGGGGGGATGATGAGCAGTTCTTC
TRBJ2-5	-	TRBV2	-	CASNSFRETQYF	TGTGCCAGCAACAGCTTCCGGGAGACCCAGTACTTC
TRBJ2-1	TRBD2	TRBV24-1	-	CATSERWRGSYNEQFF	TGTGCCACCAGTGAGAGGTGGCGGGGGTCCTACAATGAGCAGTTCTTC
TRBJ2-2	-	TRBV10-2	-	CASSRLGRPGELFF	TGCGCCAGCAGCCGACTAGGTCGGCCCGGGGAGCTGTTTTTT
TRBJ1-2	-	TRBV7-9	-	CASSSGEGRGYTF	TGTGCCAGCAGCTCCGGGGAGGGCCGTGGCTACACCTTC
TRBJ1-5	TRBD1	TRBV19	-	CATDPGQTYSNQPQHF	TGTGCCACTGACCCGGGACAGACATATAGCAATCAGCCCCAGCATTTT
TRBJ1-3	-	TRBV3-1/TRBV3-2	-	CASSQLSSGNTIYF	TGTGCCAGCAGCCAGCTGAGCTCTGGAAACACCATATATTTT
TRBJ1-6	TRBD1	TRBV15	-	CATSRDTNTGTGNSPLHF	TGTGCCACCAGCAGAGATACCAATACCGGGACAGGGAACTCACCCCTCCACTTT
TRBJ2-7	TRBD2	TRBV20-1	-	CSASRWGGTYEQYF	TGCAGTGCTAGTAGGTGGGGGGGAACCTACGAGCAGTACTTC
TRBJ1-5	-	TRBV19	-	CASSLRGQPQHF	TGTGCCAGTAGTCTCAGAGGTCAGCCCCAGCATTTT
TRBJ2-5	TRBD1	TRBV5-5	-	CASSLVGTAQETQYF	TGTGCCAGCAGCTTGGTAGGGACAGCCCAAGAGACCCAGTACTTC